The 16 T cell receptor beta chains reported below all come from one sample, sequenced in a study of neurological immune-mediated disorders. MiXCR, run by TCRdb on the 5' RACE reads, gives a single entry per CDR3 protein. This table holds 55,000 to 70,000 distinct CDR3 sequences, 4.5% to 5.5% found once. Sequencing was performed on PBMCs. These receptors were taken from a woman aged 50 to 65 with multiple sclerosis.

Ten or more counts support this clonotype. The CDR3 here is CSASSGGAGQPQHF. CDR3 in DNA: TGCAGTGCCAGTAGCGGGGGCGCAGGGCAGCCCCAGCATTTT. The chain is built from TRBV20-1 and TRBJ1-5, with D tentatively TRBD1 (6 bases). Trimming stripped 6 bases from V and 7 bases from J, with 19 bases between. Looked up from germline, CDR1 is DFQATT and CDR2 is SNEGSKA (reference sequence). The length of the CDR3 is 14 residues.

This clonotype has just a few counts. A read error may produce the germline difference seen at one junction end. This rearrangement joins TRBV6-6 to TRBJ1-5; possibly TRBD1 for D (6 bases). Looked up from germline, CDR1 is MNHNY and CDR2 is SVGAGI (reference sequence). The CDR3 is 14 residues long. The CDR3 DNA is TGTGCCAGCAGTTACACGGGGGCTGGGCAGCCCCAGAATTTT. Residues: CASSYTGAGQPQNF.

This clonotype was seen only a few times. The genes are TRBV7-3 and TRBJ2-6; D is uncertain. This CDR3 contains 14 residues. V was shortened by 4 bases and J by 0 bases, with 4 bases between the two germline ends. Germline lookup yields CDR1 SGHTA and CDR2 FQGTGA. CDR3 sequence: CASSSYSGANVLTF. The CDR3, as DNA: TGTGCCAGCAGCTCGTACTCTGGGGCCAACGTCCTGACTTTC.

This clonotype was detected only a few times. J is TRBJ2-7 and V is TRBV10-3; D may be TRBD2 (6 bases). CDR1 and CDR2 from the germline V gene are ENHRY and SYGVKD. This CDR3 has 14 amino acids. Trimming cost V 3 bases and J 2 bases, with 11 bases left between them. CDR3: CAISDSGRPYEQYF. CDR3 DNA: TGTGCCATCAGTGACAGCGGGCGACCCTACGAGCAGTACTTC.

This clonotype was counted a few times. CDR3 in amino acids: CASSFAGGLDTQYF. The CDR3 region has the DNA TGTGCCAGCAGTTTTGCAGGGGGCCTAGATACGCAGTATTTT. V and J are TRBV12-3 or TRBV12-4 and TRBJ2-3, with TRBD1 matching 8 bases. This CDR3 is 14 amino acids long. The trim removed 3 bases at V and 5 bases at J, leaving 4 bases unmatched.

The sample holds many counts of this clonotype. CDR3 DNA: TGCGCCAGCAGCTTGAACCAGGGGGCGCAGAAAAAACTGTTTTTT. Its protein is CASSLNQGAQKKLFF. The V gene is TRBV5-1, the J gene TRBJ1-4, with 8 bases lining up with TRBD1. The ends lost 1 base at V and 9 bases at J; junction bases unmatched: 8. CDR3 length: 15 amino acids. Germline V CDR1 and CDR2: SGHRS, YFSETQ.

This clonotype showed up many times. The rearrangement joins TRBV5-5 to TRBJ1-2, with unresolved D. CDR3 size: 14 residues. V dropped 0 bases and J dropped 4 bases, with 10 bases sitting between them. Per the germline V gene, CDR1 is SGHKS and CDR2 is YYEKEE (reference sequence). In DNA, the CDR3 is TGTGCCAGCAGCTTGGATACGGCCAGCTATGGCTACACCTTC. Translating gives CASSLDTASYGYTF.

The rearrangement uses TRBV12-3 or TRBV12-4 and TRBJ1-1; D ambiguous. V gave up 3 bases and J gave up 3 bases, with 11 bases separating them. The CDR3 extends over 14 amino acids. The chain's CDR3 is CASSFPVVYTEAFF. The CDR3 region has the DNA TGTGCCAGCAGTTTCCCCGTTGTATACACTGAAGCTTTCTTT.

This clonotype was seen repeatedly, ten times or more. The CDR3 DNA reads as TGCACCAGCAGCTTTACACGCCTGGAGGCCTACGAGCAGTACTTC. Residues: CTSSFTRLEAYEQYF. This chain links TRBV1 with TRBJ2-7; the table's D call TRBD2 went unverified against the DNA. TRBV1 is termed a pseudogene. CDR3 length: 15 residues.

Many counts were recorded for this clonotype. V gene TRBV20-1 combines with J gene TRBJ1-5, with D tentatively TRBD1 (6 bases). The CDR3 is 13 amino acids. V lost 6 bases to trimming and J lost 1 base, with 10 bases between them. CDR1 and CDR2 (germline): DFQATT, SNEGSKA (reference sequence). The CDR3 loop reads CSAVQGSNQPQHF. CDR3 coding DNA: TGCAGTGCGGTACAGGGAAGCAATCAGCCCCAGCATTTT.

Many counts were recorded for this clonotype. This chain joins TRBV24-1 and TRBJ2-5, with 7 bases fitting TRBD1. J was trimmed by 2 bases and V by 4 bases; bases with no gene match: 9. This CDR3 comprises 16 residues. Germline V gene lookup returns CDR1 KGHDR and CDR2 SFDVKD. The CDR3 spells CATSDYHRDSQETQYF. The CDR3 DNA is TGTGCCACCAGTGACTACCACCGGGACAGTCAAGAGACCCAGTACTTC.

This chain joins TRBV28 and TRBJ1-5; D gene uncertain. Germline CDR1 is MDHEN and CDR2 is SYDVKM. V dropped 5 bases and J dropped 9 bases, with 11 bases sitting between them. The CDR3 covers 12 residues. This CDR3 reads CASSTLQRPQHF. The CDR3 DNA reads TGTGCCAGCAGTACCCTTCAGCGGCCCCAGCATTTT.

This clonotype was recorded at least ten times. The chain couples TRBV9 to TRBJ1-6, with D possibly matching TRBD1 (5 bases). The CDR3 runs 14 residues. Trimming shortened V by 0 bases and J by 9 bases, and 10 bases separated the two germline ends. Looked up from germline, CDR1 is SGDLS and CDR2 is YYNGEE. CDR3 residues: CASSVAGTSSPLHF. In nucleotides, the CDR3 is TGTGCCAGCAGCGTAGCAGGGACCTCTTCACCCCTCCACTTT.

This clonotype has ten or more counts. The rearrangement uses TRBV24-1 and TRBJ2-1; tentatively, D is TRBD1 (7 bases). The CDR3 runs to 13 residues. Trimming pared 7 bases from V and 6 bases from J, leaving 12 bases between. CDR1 KGHDR and CDR2 SFDVKD come from the germline V gene. The DNA for the CDR3 is TGTGCCACCAGGTCAGGGGGAGGCAATGAGCAGTTCTTC. Its protein product is CATRSGGGNEQFF.

This clonotype has ten or more counts. V is TRBV2 and J is TRBJ2-2, with TRBD2 identical over 8 bases. Per the germline V gene, CDR1 is SNHLY and CDR2 is FYNNEI. This CDR3 comprises 14 residues. V gave up 6 bases and J gave up 5 bases; unmatched junction bases: 5. For the CDR3, the DNA is TGTGCCAGCAGGCCGGGACTAGGAACCGGGGAGCTGTTTTTT. This translates into CASRPGLGTGELFF.

This clonotype was detected ten times or more. The chain recombines TRBV12-3 or TRBV12-4 with TRBJ2-5; 9 bases line up with TRBD1. The CDR3 spans 15 residues. After removal of 7 bases from V and 5 bases from J, the junction contained 11 bases not matched to a gene. The CDR3 nucleotides read TGTGCCAGCACTCTTCCCGGGACAGGGAGGGAGACCCAGTACTTC. Translating gives CASTLPGTGRETQYF.